This TCR beta chain appears in the sequencing data of a study of shared clonotypes between healthy human individuals. Looking at the study overall: For every donor, three CD4 naive, three CD4 memory, two CD8 naive and one CD8 memory plates were used. The study, taken as a whole, reports: Among donors, the sharing of clonotypes was expected to be influenced by sequencing depth. On the whole, naive subsets had larger estimated richness than memory subsets had.

The assay was immunoSEQ multiplex PCR, and TCRdb's table has in-frame clones only and misses some. Of millions of clones listed, approximately 94% are singletons. On this clone: What it recognizes is unknown.

This receptor was identified in a man aged 18 to 30 in good health. Sequences were obtained from naive CD4+ T cells sorted from blood. The subset here: CD45RA+ positively selected.

In DNA form, the CDR3 reads TGCGCCAGCACCAACAGGATTTACGAGCAGTACTTC. Translated: CASTNRIYEQYF. V gene TRBV5-1 combines with J gene TRBJ2-7, with D maybe TRBD1 (5 bases). CDR3 length: 12 residues. Trimming pared 6 bases from V and 4 bases from J, leaving 11 bases between. The germline V gene has CDR1 SGHRS and CDR2 YFSETQ.